One and the same sample provided the 3 T cell receptor beta chains below, sequenced in a study of identical twins. TCRdb re-called the 5' RACE reads through MiXCR, storing one row per CDR3 protein. In the table there are hundreds of thousands of distinct CDR3 sequences, roughly 9.7% of which are singletons. The same data also went into a second study, on yellow fever vaccine responses in identical twins.

The sequencing input was CD8+ T cells sorted from blood. All receptors come from a woman younger than 35 in good health.

This clonotype came up a few times. Here the CDR3 reads CASSLFNNQETQYF. CDR3 DNA sequence: TGTGCCAGCAGCTTATTCAACAACCAAGAGACCCAGTACTTC. The J gene is TRBJ2-5, the V gene TRBV11-2; no clear D gene. CDR3 size: 14 residues. Trimming removed 2 bases from V and 0 bases from J, with 7 bases in between. From germline, CDR1 is SGHAT and CDR2 FQNNGV.

The chain is built from TRBV12-3 or TRBV12-4 and TRBJ2-2; 10 bases agree with TRBD1. The J segment lost 5 bases and the V segment lost 0 bases, leaving 3 bases of the junction unmatched. The CDR3 loop spans 16 amino acids. CDR3 loop: CASSLAGTGVTGELFF. The CDR3 region has the DNA TGTGCCAGCAGTTTAGCAGGGACAGGGGTAACCGGGGAGCTGTTTTTT.

This clonotype was counted many times. In DNA form, the CDR3 reads TGCGCCAGCAGCCCGGGACTAGCGGGGCTGACAGATACGCAGTATTTT. Translation: CASSPGLAGLTDTQYF. The chain carries TRBV5-1 and TRBJ2-3; 13 nucleotides align to TRBD2. CDR3 size: 16 residues. CDR1 is SGHRS and CDR2 is YFSETQ in the germline V gene. V was clipped by 4 bases and J by 3 bases; unmatched bases: 5.